Included here is one T cell receptor beta chain sequence, with context. Its target is not known. The data are from a study of cytomegalovirus exposure and HLA in healthy donors. Study-wide results and caveats: Associated with cytomegalovirus, according to the listing, were 170 or so TCR beta chains. It was assumed in the presence/absence analyses that sequencing depth was roughly uniform across donors.

V trimming: 5 bases; J trimming: 4 bases; junction bases outside the gene matches: 6. The CDR3 has 14 residues. The germline V gene encodes CDR1 LNHDA and CDR2 SQIVND (reference sequence). The PCR was carried out with 60 Vbeta primers and 13 Jbeta primers. Methods used by the authors: Per a later analysis, the number of unique TCR beta chains was around 79 million, of which 8.5 million to 11 million were shared. Libraries were prepared by immunoSEQ multiplex PCR; TCRdb keeps only in-frame clonotypes and omits some of them. V, J and clone size are taken as reported in that table, and D and trimming were inferred from the DNA itself. This repertoire includes about 190,000 clones.

Sequencing used PBMCs. This clonotype was sampled from a woman younger than 45 in good health and CMV-seropositive. This rearrangement joins TRBV19 to TRBJ1-2; 8 bases line up with TRBD1. The CDR3: CASSRGDRFYGYTF. DNA of the CDR3: TGTGCCAGTAGTCGGGGGGACAGGTTCTATGGCTACACCTTC.